The rows below give T cell receptor beta chains drawn from one sample of a study of cytomegalovirus exposure and HLA in healthy donors. Produced via immunoSEQ multiplex PCR; TCRdb's table is partial and in-frame only. The data show about 210,000 clones, roughly four fifths seen once. Sample: PBMCs. The origin of the receptors is a woman between 45 and 65 years old in good health and CMV-seropositive. CDR3s include the opening cysteine and the closing phenylalanine or tryptophan. The D gene is left open where the match is weak. Only part of the rows carry a size: once, few, many, or a class if the clone is expanded.

v_call,j_call,d_call,clone_size,cdr3_aa,cdr3_nt
TRBV5-5,TRBJ1-6,.,.,CASSQGLINSPLHF,TGTGCCAGCAGCCAGGGACTAATTAATTCACCCCTCCACTTT
TRBV5-1,TRBJ2-5,.,.,CASSRGEAQYF,TGCGCCAGCAGCCGCGGCGAGGCCCAGTACTTC
TRBV6-6,TRBJ1-5,TRBD1,once,CASSYPRGNQPQHF,TGTGCCAGCAGTTACCCCAGGGGGAATCAGCCCCAGCATTTT
TRBV18,TRBJ1-2,.,few,CASSPLYPSGWGYTF,TGTGCCAGCTCACCACTTTACCCCAGCGGTTGGGGCTACACCTTC
TRBV30,TRBJ1-1,TRBD1,.,CAWSVNPGTGPLMNTEAFF,TGTGCCTGGAGTGTGAACCCCGGGACAGGGCCTCTCATGAACACTGAAGCTTTCTTT
TRBV7-3,TRBJ2-2,.,once,CASSLSGSATGELFF,TGTGCCAGCAGCTTATCAGGGTCGGCCACCGGGGAGCTGTTTTTT
TRBV12-5,TRBJ1-2,TRBD1,.,CASGPDRTNYGYTF,TGTGCTAGTGGCCCGGACAGGACTAACTATGGCTACACCTTC
TRBV12-5,TRBJ1-1,.,few,CASGVGALNTEAFF,TGTGCTAGTGGCGTGGGGGCTCTGAACACTGAAGCTTTCTTT
TRBV25-1,TRBJ1-2,.,.,CATEPGGLNYGYTF,TGTGCCACCGAACCCGGCGGACTCAACTATGGCTACACCTTC
TRBV10-3,TRBJ1-1,TRBD1,.,CAISESTGVEAFF,TGTGCCATCAGTGAGTCTACAGGGGTTGAAGCTTTCTTT
TRBV6-5,TRBJ1-6,.,few,CASSYNAESSPLHF,TGTGCCAGCAGTTACAACGCGGAGAGTTCACCCCTCCACTTT
TRBV30,TRBJ1-2,.,.,CAWIQQTANYGYTF,TGTGCCTGGATCCAACAAACAGCTAACTATGGCTACACCTTC
TRBV7-2,TRBJ1-4,TRBD1,.,CASSSLRGQAPNEKLFF,TGTGCCAGCAGCTCCCTCCGCGGACAGGCCCCTAATGAAAAACTGTTTTTT
TRBV5-1,TRBJ2-7,.,.,CASSMDGSSYEQYF,TGCGCCAGCAGCATGGACGGGAGCTCCTACGAGCAGTACTTC
TRBV7-9,TRBJ2-7,TRBD1,.,CASSLGTGPYEQYF,TGTGCCAGCAGCTTAGGGACAGGGCCCTACGAGCAGTACTTC
TRBV11-2,TRBJ2-6,.,.,CASSSQGGSSGANVLTF,TGTGCCAGCAGCTCTCAGGGGGGCAGTTCTGGGGCCAACGTCCTGACTTTC
TRBV7-6,TRBJ1-5,.,few,CASSLVARDQPQHF,TGTGCCAGCAGCTTAGTAGCCCGAGATCAGCCCCAGCATTTT
TRBV6-1,TRBJ1-1,.,.,CASSEVAAGNTEAFF,TGTGCCAGCAGTGAAGTAGCGGCGGGGAACACTGAAGCTTTCTTT
TRBV28,TRBJ1-3,.,.,CASSLEYRVGDTIYF,TGTGCCAGCAGTTTAGAATACAGGGTAGGGGACACCATATATTTT
TRBV28,TRBJ2-7,TRBD1,.,CASSKPGTAFYEQYF,TGTGCCAGCAGCAAACCAGGGACAGCTTTCTACGAGCAGTACTTC
TRBV7-3,TRBJ1-1,.,.,CASSSAPTAKNTEAFF,TGTGCCAGCAGCTCAGCCCCGACAGCGAAGAACACTGAAGCTTTCTTT
TRBV20-1,TRBJ2-7,.,.,CSASSGNEQYF,TGCAGTGCTAGTTCTGGCAACGAGCAGTACTTC
TRBV9,TRBJ2-1,.,.,CASSVRVYNEQFF,TGTGCCAGCAGCGTTCGGGTCTACAATGAGCAGTTCTTC
TRBV5-1,TRBJ2-7,TRBD1,few,CASRPDRGLPGEQYF,TGCGCCAGCAGACCCGACAGGGGGCTACCGGGGGAGCAGTACTTC
TRBV6-6,TRBJ2-3,.,.,CASSYRDISTDTQYF,TGTGCCAGCAGTTACAGGGACATTAGCACAGATACGCAGTATTTT
TRBV7-2,TRBJ2-5,TRBD2,.,CASSLLAGNQETQYF,TGTGCCAGCAGCTTGCTAGCGGGGAACCAAGAGACCCAGTACTTC
TRBV10-3,TRBJ2-7,TRBD1,.,CAIGQGVSPAEQYF,TGTGCCATCGGACAGGGGGTGTCACCGGCCGAGCAGTACTTC
TRBV4-2,TRBJ1-2,TRBD1,.,CASSQDRGQITNYGYTF,TGTGCCAGCAGCCAAGACAGGGGGCAAATTACTAACTATGGCTACACCTTC
TRBV18,TRBJ1-1,TRBD1,.,CASSQEGGSNTEAFF,TGTGCCAGCTCACAGGAAGGGGGCTCGAACACTGAAGCTTTCTTT